This T cell receptor (beta chain) is drawn from a study of blood T cells in healthy people across ages. Study-wide findings and caveats: Whereas aged donors had fewer naive CD4+ cells, long-lived donors had more of them and higher diversity. Unsorted PBMCs prevented conclusive naive versus antigen-experienced comparison.

V lost 4 bases, J lost 2 bases, and 3 bases stayed unmatched. CDR1 and CDR2 from the germline V gene are LGHNA and YSLEER. The CDR3 spans 14 residues. In terms of origin and age, donors were healthy Caucasian individuals from Russia aged roughly 6 to 95. Comment on this clonotype: The antigen remains unidentified.

Alongside a J-beta primer mix, a sample-barcoded 5' primer served in a second PCR lasting about 6 to 12 cycles. TCRdb recomputed calls from the 5' RACE reads with MiXCR, one row per CDR3 protein. The data hold some 860,000 distinct CDR3 sequences, with roughly 56% observed a single time. The sequencing input was blood. The chain is built from TRBV4-3 and TRBJ2-3; TRBD1 agrees at 7 bases. This TCR came from a man in his forties in good health. The CDR3 nucleotides read TGCGCCAGCAGCCGGGACAGCATCACAGATACGCAGTATTTT. Encoded protein: CASSRDSITDTQYF.